This record looks at one T cell receptor (beta chain) sequence and its context. The antigen remains undetermined. The data were obtained in a study of cytomegalovirus exposure and HLA in healthy donors. CDR1 is MNHEY and CDR2 is SMNVEV in the germline V gene (reference sequence). Trimming cost V 7 bases and J 3 bases; bases outside gene matches: 13. The CDR3 contains 16 residues. Data came from immunoSEQ multiplex PCR; TCRdb stores just in-frame clones and leaves some out. The sample has around 200,000 clones, almost 90% seen once. General study results and limits: Reported results showed that the classifier diagnosed cytomegalovirus status with high specificity and sensitivity. In a later analysis, first-cohort TCR clusters were found to tend to co-occur in the roughly 120 validation repertoires.

Sequencing was done on a sample of PBMCs. The source of this sequence is a woman in her late teens or twenties in good health and CMV-seronegative. The V call is TRBV27, the J call TRBJ2-7; 9 nucleotides match TRBD2. The CDR3 bases are TGTGCCAGCAAGCCTAGCGGGACGTCTTACCGCTACGAGCAGTACTTC. The encoded protein is CASKPSGTSYRYEQYF.